Listed here is a single T cell receptor (beta chain). Its antigen is undetermined. Time point of the sample: newly diagnosed GD, antithyroid drugs for less than 3 months. Isolated PBMC RNA provided the starting material for the TCR library. Germline V lookup: CDR1 SQVTM, CDR2 ANQGSEA. The CDR3 covers 11 residues. With 7 bases removed from V and 6 bases from J, the gap between germline ends came to 10 bases. The source of the sample is a study of regulatory T cells in long-lasting Graves disease. Overall study results and limits: No thyroid tissue was studied; the work used peripheral blood only.

The authors built TCR beta libraries using iRepertoire HTBI primers and Arm-PCR of CDR3 regions. TCRdb reprocessed the multiplex PCR reads via MiXCR and lists one record per CDR3 protein. The data contain around 470,000 distinct CDR3 sequences, 12% to 15% of them singletons. These data also formed part of another study, on T cells in Graves' hyperthyroidism and ophthalmopathy.

The chain recombines TRBV29-1 with TRBJ2-4; TRBD1 is a possible D gene (5 bases). The TCR was taken from a woman between 50 and 59 years old with Graves disease. The material sequenced was peripheral blood mononuclear cells (PBMCs), taken at new diagnosis, from a patient treated with antithyroid drugs. This CDR3 is CSAPRGNIQYF. The CDR3 coding sequence is TGCAGCGCACCAAGGGGAAACATTCAGTACTTC.